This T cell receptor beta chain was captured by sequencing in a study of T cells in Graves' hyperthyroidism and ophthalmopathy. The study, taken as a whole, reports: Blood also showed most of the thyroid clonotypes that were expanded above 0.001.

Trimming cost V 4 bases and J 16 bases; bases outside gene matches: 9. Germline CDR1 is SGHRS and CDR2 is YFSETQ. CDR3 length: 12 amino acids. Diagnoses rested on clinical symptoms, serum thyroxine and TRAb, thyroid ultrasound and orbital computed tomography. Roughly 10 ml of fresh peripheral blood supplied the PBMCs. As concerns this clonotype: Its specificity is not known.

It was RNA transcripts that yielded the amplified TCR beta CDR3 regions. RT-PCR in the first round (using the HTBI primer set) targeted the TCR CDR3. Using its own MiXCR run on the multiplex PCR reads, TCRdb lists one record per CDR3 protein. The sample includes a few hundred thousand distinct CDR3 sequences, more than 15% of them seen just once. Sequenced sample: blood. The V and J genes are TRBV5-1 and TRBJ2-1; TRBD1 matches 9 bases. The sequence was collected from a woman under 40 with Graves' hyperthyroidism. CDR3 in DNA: TGCGCCAGCAGCCTTACGGACAGGGGAATCTTCTTC. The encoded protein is CASSLTDRGIFF.